Shown below are 32 T cell receptor beta chains from a single sample sequenced in a study of blood T cell repertoires in COVID-19. Clones were sequenced by immunoSEQ multiplex PCR, and TCRdb holds only the in-frame ones, with some missing. Of 150,000 to 200,000 clones in the sample, less than 95% are singletons; the top ten hold about 0.76%. The sample was peripheral blood. The receptors were gathered from a man aged 25-45 years with COVID-19, enrolled during active disease.

The gene calls are TRBV12-5 and TRBJ1-1, with 7 positions matching TRBD1. Looked up from germline, CDR1 is LGHNT and CDR2 is FRNRAP. J lost 12 bases, V lost 0 bases, and 13 bases had no gene match. The CDR3 consists of 15 residues. The CDR3 DNA is TGTGCTAGTGGTTTGGTACTCCCTTCTCCGGGACAGACTTTCTTT. This translates into CASGLVLPSPGQTFF.

This chain connects TRBV7-3 to TRBJ2-2, with TRBD2 identical over 12 bases. In germline, CDR1 is SGHTA, CDR2 FQGTGA. The CDR3 runs to 18 residues. The V segment lost 6 bases and the J segment 11 bases; nucleotides outside the gene matches: 19. The DNA for the CDR3 is TGTGCCAGCAGTCGACTAGCGGGGGCCCTCTCAGAAGGCTCAGAGCTGTTTTTT. Its protein is CASSRLAGALSEGSELFF. Variable domain in full (rest from reference TRBV7-3 and TRBJ2-2): GAGVSQTPSNKVTEKGKYVELRCDPISGHTALYWYRQSLGQGPEFLIYFQGTGAADDSGLPNDRFFAVRPEGSVSTLKIQRTERGDSAVYLCASSRLAGALSEGSELFFGEGSRLTVL.

V gene TRBV13 combines with J gene TRBJ1-2, with TRBD1 as a possible D gene (5 bases). V dropped 0 bases and J dropped 6 bases, with 17 bases sitting between them. The CDR3 sequence is 16 residues long. Germline assignment: CDR1 PRHDT and CDR2 FYEKMQ (reference sequence). CDR3 in amino acids: CASSLGGVGAGDGYTF. In DNA form, the CDR3 reads TGTGCCAGCAGCTTAGGGGGCGTAGGGGCGGGAGATGGCTACACCTTC.

The genes are TRBV4-1 and TRBJ1-1; D uncertain. Per the germline V gene, CDR1 is MGHRA and CDR2 is YSYEKL. V shed 3 bases and J shed 10 bases, with 18 bases lying between them. CDR3 length equals 14 residues. The CDR3 bases are TGCGCCAGCAGCCATATGGGCCCAGCCGGTTCAGCTTTCTTT. It yields the protein CASSHMGPAGSAFF.

The sample holds one count of this clone. This chain joins TRBV27 and TRBJ2-1; 7 nucleotides agree with TRBD1. This CDR3 spans 15 amino acids. V trimming: 5 bases; J trimming: 6 bases; junction bases outside the gene matches: 10. Germline CDR1 MNHEY, CDR2 SMNVEV (reference sequence). The CDR3 loop is CASSLTGMGGNEQFF. CDR3 DNA sequence: TGTGCCAGCAGTCTGACAGGGATGGGTGGCAATGAGCAGTTCTTC.

The chain couples TRBV9 to TRBJ2-5, with 7 bases identical to TRBD1. The CDR3 consists of 15 residues. The J segment lost 1 base and the V segment lost 2 bases, leaving 5 bases of the junction unmatched. CDR1 and CDR2 (germline): SGDLS, YYNGEE. CDR3 sequence reads: CASSVHRDSQETQYF. CDR3 sequence (DNA): TGTGCCAGCAGCGTCCACAGGGACAGCCAAGAGACCCAGTACTTC.

This chain connects TRBV20-1 to TRBJ1-2, with D possibly TRBD1 on 6 matching bases. There are 11 residues in the CDR3. CDR1 DFQATT and CDR2 SNEGSKA come from the germline V gene (reference sequence). V was shortened by 6 bases and J by 9 bases, with 14 bases between the two germline ends. The CDR3 sequence is CSAIPQGSYTF. The CDR3 nucleotides read TGCAGTGCCATACCACAGGGAAGCTACACCTTC.

J is TRBJ2-1 and V is TRBV11-3; no definite D call. CDR3 size: 12 residues. Germline V gene data show CDR1 as SGHNT and CDR2 as YENEEA. V lost 5 bases, J lost 10 bases, and 12 bases lay in between. DNA for the CDR3: TGTGCCAGCAGCCAAACAACCGGGGAGCAGTTCTTC. Translated: CASSQTTGEQFF.

This rearrangement joins TRBV7-2 to TRBJ2-3; TRBD2 might be the D (5 bases). This CDR3 is built from 14 residues. Germline V gives CDR1 SGHTA, CDR2 FQGNSA. Deletions cut 2 bases from V and 0 bases from J, with 6 bases between. The CDR3 is CASSLRGSTDTQYF. The CDR3 DNA reads TGTGCCAGCAGCTTACGAGGGAGCACAGATACGCAGTATTTT.

Here the CDR3 DNA reads TGCAGCGTTGAAAACAGGACAGGGTATGAGACCCAGTACTTC. Translating it yields CSVENRTGYETQYF. The chain carries TRBV29-1 and TRBJ2-5; 8 bases are shared with TRBD1. V lost 2 bases to trimming and J lost 5 bases; unmatched junction nucleotides: 7. CDR1 is SQVTM and CDR2 is ANQGSEA in the germline V gene. The CDR3 loop spans 14 amino acids. Full variable domain (remainder filled in from reference TRBV29-1 and TRBJ2-5): SAVISQKPSRDICQRGTSLTIQCQVDSQVTMMFWYRQQPGQSLTLIATANQGSEATYESGFVIDKFPISRPNLTFSTLTVSNMSPEDSSIYLCSVENRTGYETQYFGPGTRLLVL.

V usage is TRBV5-1 and J usage is TRBJ1-5; maybe TRBD1 (6 bases). This CDR3 has 16 residues. The ends were cut back, 2 bases at V and 0 bases at J, with 12 bases in the middle. Germline CDR1 and CDR2: SGHRS and YFSETQ. The CDR3 reads CASSFGAGDSNQPQHF. The CDR3 DNA reads TGCGCCAGCAGCTTCGGGGCAGGGGATAGCAATCAGCCCCAGCATTTT.

This chain connects TRBV19 to TRBJ2-7; a weak D match, TRBD1 (6 bases). Trimming left V 4 bases short and J 2 bases short, with 15 bases between. Germline loops: CDR1 LNHDA, CDR2 SQIVND (reference sequence). The CDR3 is made up of 15 amino acids. In DNA, the CDR3 is TGTGCCAGTAGTACGGGGCAGGGGCGAGCCTACGAGCAGTACTTC. This sequence encodes CASSTGQGRAYEQYF.

The chain carries TRBV24-1 and TRBJ1-1, with D tentatively TRBD1 (6 bases). CDR3 length: 13 amino acids. V was trimmed by 3 bases and J by 4 bases, leaving 8 bases between them. Per the germline V gene, CDR1 is KGHDR and CDR2 is SFDVKD. The CDR3 loop is CATSDQQGTEAFF. The CDR3 DNA sequence: TGTGCCACCAGTGATCAACAGGGCACTGAAGCTTTCTTT.

A note on this clone: Within the sample, other DNA sequences also encode this same CDR3. The J gene is TRBJ2-7, the V gene TRBV9; D uncertain. The germline V and J ends were trimmed by 0 bases and 2 bases, with 9 bases remaining between them. CDR1 and CDR2 from the germline V gene are SGDLS and YYNGEE. The CDR3 sequence is 14 residues long. The CDR3 nucleotides read TGTGCCAGCAGCGTAGGCGGCGGAACCTACGAGCAGTACTTC. The encoded protein is CASSVGGGTYEQYF.

The V gene is TRBV7-3, the J gene TRBJ2-3; TRBD2 matches 13 bases. Germline V CDR1 and CDR2: SGHTA, FQGTGA. The V and J ends lost 3 bases and 2 bases, in that order; junction bases with no gene match: 5. The CDR3 has 17 amino acids. The DNA of the CDR3 is TGTGCCAGCAGCTTCGCCGGGACTAGCGGGAACACAGATACGCAGTATTTT. It yields the protein CASSFAGTSGNTDTQYF.

The chain employs TRBV7-3 and TRBJ1-1; D possibly corresponds to TRBD1 (5 bases). CDR1 SGHTA and CDR2 FQGTGA come from the germline V gene. Trimming took 1 base from V and 7 from J, leaving 13 bases between them. This CDR3 is 14 amino acids long. CDR3 sequence (DNA): TGTGCCAGCAGCTTAAGTCGACAGACCGGTGAAGCTTTCTTT. Encoded protein: CASSLSRQTGEAFF.

The chain employs TRBV6-5 and TRBJ2-5, with D possibly matching TRBD2 (5 bases). V lost 6 bases and J lost 4, with 15 bases in between. Germline CDR1 is MNHEY and CDR2 is SVGAGI. CDR3 length: 14 amino acids. The CDR3 nucleotides are TGTGCCAGCAGCCGGAGCGGTGTGGCAGAGACCCAGTACTTC. Its protein product is CASSRSGVAETQYF.

V usage is TRBV10-3 and J usage is TRBJ2-5, with 7 bases matching TRBD1. V lost 8 bases to trimming and J lost 4 bases; unmatched junction nucleotides: 10. This CDR3 comprises 14 residues. Germline lookup yields CDR1 ENHRY and CDR2 SYGVKD. CDR3 sequence (DNA): TGTGCCATCGCAGGGGGTTCTACTGGAGAGACCCAGTACTTC. Its protein is CAIAGGSTGETQYF.

The chain carries TRBV4-1 and TRBJ1-5, with 7 bases aligning to TRBD1. Per the germline V gene, CDR1 is MGHRA and CDR2 is YSYEKL. Trimming removed 3 bases from V and 2 bases from J; junction bases left unmatched: 4. The CDR3 covers 15 residues. DNA for the CDR3: TGCGCCAGCAGCCAGGGACAGCCAGGCAATCAGCCCCAGCATTTT. Protein product: CASSQGQPGNQPQHF.

The chain uses TRBV2 and TRBJ1-2; possible D gene TRBD1, 6 bases. The germline V and J ends were trimmed by 4 bases and 8 bases, with 14 bases remaining between them. CDR3 size: 13 residues. CDR1 is SNHLY and CDR2 is FYNNEI in the germline V gene. CDR3 coding DNA: TGTGCCAGCAGTGGGCCGCACAGGGTAGGCTACACCTTC. Protein: CASSGPHRVGYTF.

This chain joins TRBV7-9 and TRBJ2-5; TRBD2 matches 16 bases. CDR3 length equals 15 residues. V trimming: 8 bases; J trimming: 5 bases; junction bases outside the gene matches: 5. Germline CDR1 SEHNR, CDR2 FQNEAQ (reference sequence). CDR3 region: CASGTSGGALETQYF. In DNA, the CDR3 is TGTGCCAGCGGGACTAGCGGGGGGGCCCTGGAGACCCAGTACTTC.

This chain uses TRBV19 with TRBJ1-1, with 7 bases matching TRBD1. This CDR3 spans 14 amino acids. With 7 bases clipped from V and 5 bases from J, the junction kept 10 bases outside the gene matches. Per germline, CDR1 LNHDA and CDR2 SQIVND (reference sequence). Written as DNA, the CDR3 is TGTGCCAGTACCCAGAAGGGGGCAGGGACTGAAGCTTTCTTT. It translates to CASTQKGAGTEAFF.

The genes are TRBV5-1 and TRBJ2-5; possible D gene TRBD2, 7 bases. This CDR3 spans 14 amino acids. Trimming cost V 4 bases and J 5 bases, with 15 bases left between them. Looked up from germline, CDR1 is SGHRS and CDR2 is YFSETQ. The chain's CDR3 is CASSQGGASETQYF. Here the CDR3 DNA reads TGCGCCAGCAGCCAAGGGGGGGCCTCGGAGACCCAGTACTTC.

This chain uses TRBV5-6 with TRBJ2-7; D is perhaps TRBD2 (6 bases). Trimming shortened V by 4 bases and J by 3 bases, and 23 bases separated the two germline ends. The CDR3 spans 17 residues. Germline V CDR1 and CDR2: SGHDT, YYEEEE. CDR3 sequence: CASSPSRLLAVGYEQYF. DNA of the CDR3: TGTGCCAGCAGCCCAAGCCGATTGTTAGCGGTGGGCTACGAGCAGTACTTC.

The rearrangement uses TRBV5-4 and TRBJ1-6, with D tentatively TRBD1 (5 bases). CDR1 is SGHNT and CDR2 is YYREEE in the germline V gene (reference sequence). This CDR3 is built from 16 residues. Trimming took 3 bases from V and 9 from J, leaving 19 bases between them. The CDR3 spells CASSSTAGRNISPLHF. For the CDR3, the DNA is TGTGCCAGCAGCTCAACAGCGGGACGGAACATTTCACCCCTCCACTTT. Using reference TRBV5-4 and TRBJ1-6 for the parts outside the CDR3, the full variable domain is ETGVTQSPTHLIKTRGQQVTLRCSSQSGHNTVSWYQQALGQGPQFIFQYYREEENGRGNFPPRFSGLQFPNYSSELNVNALELDDSALYLCASSSTAGRNISPLHFGNGTRLTVT.

The V gene is TRBV3-1 (or the pseudogene TRBV3-2), the J gene TRBJ2-1; D is ambiguous. The CDR3 totals 13 residues. V gave up 0 bases and J gave up 6 bases, with 6 bases separating them. Looked up from germline, CDR1 is LGHDT and CDR2 is YNNKEL (reference sequence). This chain's CDR3 is CASSQDLLNEQFF. DNA for the CDR3: TGTGCCAGCAGCCAAGATCTCCTCAATGAGCAGTTCTTC.

This chain links TRBV6-5 with TRBJ1-2, with D possibly TRBD1 on 6 matching bases. Looked up from germline, CDR1 is MNHEY and CDR2 is SVGAGI. V lost 6 bases and J lost 8, with 19 bases in between. The CDR3 contains 14 residues. This CDR3 is CASSRRGLLQGYTF. The CDR3 nucleotides read TGTGCCAGCAGCCGCAGGGGATTGTTGCAGGGCTACACCTTC.

V gene TRBV19 combines with J gene TRBJ2-3; 11 nucleotides align to TRBD2. The ends lost 5 bases at V and 4 bases at J; junction bases unmatched: 14. The CDR3 is 18 residues long. Looked up from germline, CDR1 is LNHDA and CDR2 is SQIVND (reference sequence). CDR3 coding DNA: TGTGCCAGTAGTCGCCTAGCGGGGGGCCCCGCCCGCTCAGATACGCAGTATTTT. It specifies CASSRLAGGPARSDTQYF.

The chain employs TRBV5-4 and TRBJ2-5; 9 bases map to TRBD1. In germline, CDR1 is SGHNT, CDR2 YYREEE (reference sequence). The CDR3 covers 16 residues. Trimming took 3 bases from V and 1 from J; bases not matched to a gene: 7. The CDR3, as DNA: TGTGCCAGCAGCTCCCGGGACAGGGTGCTCCAAGAGACCCAGTACTTC. It specifies CASSSRDRVLQETQYF.

The rearrangement joins TRBV5-1 to TRBJ1-2; 8 bases map to TRBD1. The CDR3 loop spans 14 amino acids. Germline V gene data show CDR1 as SGHRS and CDR2 as YFSETQ. With 4 bases clipped from V and 8 bases from J, the junction kept 10 bases outside the gene matches. DNA of the CDR3: TGCGCCAGCAGCGTGGACAGGGATAGGAGCGGCTACACCTTC. Translating gives CASSVDRDRSGYTF.

The chain carries TRBV5-5 and TRBJ2-7; 7 nucleotides agree with TRBD1. The CDR3 has 15 amino acids. Trimming at V came to 3 bases and at J to 6 bases, leaving 12 bases not matched to a gene. The germline V gene has CDR1 SGHKS and CDR2 YYEKEE (reference sequence). The DNA for the CDR3 is TGTGCCAGCAGCTCGGAACAGGGGTTAGTGGGCGAGCAGTACTTC. Its translation is CASSSEQGLVGEQYF.

This rearrangement joins TRBV5-5 to TRBJ1-6, with D tentatively TRBD1 (6 bases). V lost 4 bases, J lost 4 bases, and 12 bases lay in between. The CDR3 is 15 residues long. Looked up from germline, CDR1 is SGHKS and CDR2 is YYEKEE (reference sequence). Written as DNA, the CDR3 is TGTGCCAGCAGCAAGGAACAGGGATATAATTCACCCCTCCACTTT. Its protein product is CASSKEQGYNSPLHF.